A selection of T cell receptor beta chains follows, all from one sample in a study of radiotherapy plus CTLA-4 blockade in lung cancer. Some clones are missing from TCRdb's copy, which holds only in-frame ones; the method was immunoSEQ multiplex PCR. The sample lists around 91,000 clones; 70% to 90% were seen once. The sequencing here drew on peripheral blood, taken from a patient treated with radiotherapy plus ipilimumab. The receptor set was obtained from a human donor with non-small cell lung cancer that progressed on radiotherapy plus ipilimumab. Both conserved end residues are part of each CDR3. D genes are given only for firm matches. A clone size is listed for some rows: how often the clone was seen (once, few, many), or a class if it is expanded.

j_gene: TRBJ2-1
v_gene: TRBV2
abundance: .
d_gene: .
CDR3aa: CASRGREQFF
CDR3nt: TGTGCCAGCAGGGGTCGTGAGCAGTTCTTC

j_gene: TRBJ2-7
v_gene: TRBV15
abundance: few
d_gene: .
CDR3aa: CATSRGVTYEQYF
CDR3nt: TGTGCCACCAGCAGAGGAGTTACGTACGAGCAGTACTTC

j_gene: TRBJ1-5
v_gene: TRBV29-1
abundance: .
d_gene: TRBD1
CDR3aa: CSVALGAGGLGQPQHF
CDR3nt: TGCAGCGTTGCCCTCGGGGCAGGGGGCCTGGGTCAGCCCCAGCATTTT

j_gene: TRBJ2-3
v_gene: TRBV30
abundance: .
d_gene: TRBD2
CDR3aa: CAALRGLADTQYF
CDR3nt: TGTGCCGCCCTGCGGGGGTTGGCAGATACGCAGTATTTT

j_gene: TRBJ2-3
v_gene: TRBV2
abundance: .
d_gene: .
CDR3aa: CASSISPGGDTQYF
CDR3nt: TGTGCCAGCAGTATAAGCCCAGGGGGGGATACGCAGTATTTT

j_gene: TRBJ2-1
v_gene: TRBV5-1
abundance: few
d_gene: .
CDR3aa: CASSLGQYNEQFF
CDR3nt: TGCGCCAGCAGCTTGGGGCAGTACAATGAGCAGTTCTTC

j_gene: TRBJ1-3
v_gene: TRBV6-5
abundance: .
d_gene: .
CDR3aa: CASSYSDVRGNTIYF
CDR3nt: TGTGCCAGCAGTTACTCAGACGTGCGGGGAAACACCATATATTTT

j_gene: TRBJ2-5
v_gene: TRBV11-2
abundance: .
d_gene: TRBD2
CDR3aa: CASSFGISGREETQYF
CDR3nt: TGTGCCAGCAGCTTTGGGATTAGCGGGAGGGAAGAGACCCAGTACTTC

j_gene: TRBJ2-7
v_gene: TRBV11-2
abundance: .
d_gene: .
CDR3aa: CASSLVAGPVTYEQYF
CDR3nt: TGTGCCAGCAGCTTAGTGGCGGGTCCAGTGACCTACGAGCAGTACTTC

j_gene: TRBJ2-7
v_gene: TRBV5-6
abundance: .
d_gene: TRBD2
CDR3aa: CASSPGLATGEQYF
CDR3nt: TGTGCCAGCAGCCCGGGACTAGCGACAGGTGAGCAGTACTTC

j_gene: TRBJ2-2
v_gene: TRBV13
abundance: .
d_gene: .
CDR3aa: CASSMLRATGSGELFF
CDR3nt: TGTGCCAGCAGTATGCTCCGGGCCACCGGGTCCGGGGAGCTGTTTTTT

j_gene: TRBJ1-2
v_gene: TRBV19
abundance: .
d_gene: TRBD1
CDR3aa: CASSQDRGWGNYGYTF
CDR3nt: TGTGCCAGTAGCCAGGACAGGGGATGGGGTAACTATGGCTACACCTTC

j_gene: TRBJ2-1
v_gene: TRBV5-6
abundance: .
d_gene: TRBD2
CDR3aa: CASSREGRYNEQFF
CDR3nt: TGTGCCAGCAGCCGGGAGGGCCGGTACAATGAGCAGTTCTTC

j_gene: TRBJ1-1
v_gene: TRBV30
abundance: .
d_gene: TRBD1
CDR3aa: CAWRVGQDNEAFF
CDR3nt: TGTGCCTGGAGGGTTGGACAGGACAATGAAGCTTTCTTT

j_gene: TRBJ2-3
v_gene: TRBV7-3
abundance: .
d_gene: .
CDR3aa: CASSLKGNTDTQYF
CDR3nt: TGTGCCAGCAGCTTAAAAGGGAACACAGATACGCAGTATTTT

j_gene: TRBJ2-1
v_gene: TRBV5-1
abundance: .
d_gene: TRBD1
CDR3aa: CASSLPGQVSNEQFF
CDR3nt: TGCGCCAGCAGCCTTCCTGGACAGGTCTCCAATGAGCAGTTCTTC

j_gene: TRBJ2-7
v_gene: TRBV2
abundance: .
d_gene: TRBD2
CDR3aa: CASVTGGLPSYEQYF
CDR3nt: TGTGCCAGCGTGACTGGGGGACTACCTTCCTACGAGCAGTACTTC

j_gene: TRBJ2-7
v_gene: TRBV9
abundance: .
d_gene: TRBD2
CDR3aa: CASSVAGEGYEQYF
CDR3nt: TGTGCCAGCAGCGTTGCGGGAGAGGGGTACGAGCAGTACTTC

j_gene: TRBJ2-7
v_gene: TRBV5-8
abundance: .
d_gene: .
CDR3aa: CASSLESAPYEQYF
CDR3nt: TGTGCCAGCAGCTTAGAATCAGCGCCTTACGAGCAGTACTTC

j_gene: TRBJ2-1
v_gene: TRBV5-1
abundance: .
d_gene: TRBD2
CDR3aa: CASSLVVAGGNLNEQFF
CDR3nt: TGCGCCAGCAGCTTGGTGGTAGCGGGAGGGAATTTGAATGAGCAGTTCTTC

j_gene: TRBJ2-7
v_gene: TRBV2
abundance: once
d_gene: .
CDR3aa: CASSEVLEQYF
CDR3nt: TGTGCCAGCAGTGAAGTCCTCGAGCAGTACTTC

j_gene: TRBJ2-2
v_gene: TRBV13
abundance: .
d_gene: .
CDR3aa: CASSPGWGAEDTGELFF
CDR3nt: TGTGCCAGCAGCCCAGGGTGGGGGGCTGAGGACACCGGGGAGCTGTTTTTT

j_gene: TRBJ2-5
v_gene: TRBV12-5
abundance: .
d_gene: TRBD1
CDR3aa: CASGGTGGPQETQYF
CDR3nt: TGTGCTAGTGGTGGGACAGGGGGCCCACAAGAGACCCAGTACTTC

j_gene: TRBJ2-7
v_gene: TRBV7-9
abundance: .
d_gene: .
CDR3aa: CASSLNSQAFEQYF
CDR3nt: TGTGCCAGCAGCTTGAATAGCCAAGCTTTCGAGCAGTACTTC

j_gene: TRBJ2-3
v_gene: TRBV2
abundance: .
d_gene: TRBD1
CDR3aa: CASSEDRGTQYF
CDR3nt: TGTGCCAGCAGCGAGGACAGGGGTACGCAGTATTTT

j_gene: TRBJ2-1
v_gene: TRBV11-2
abundance: few
d_gene: TRBD2
CDR3aa: CASSLRDYLSYNEQFF
CDR3nt: TGTGCCAGCAGCTTGCGGGACTACCTTTCCTACAATGAGCAGTTCTTC

j_gene: TRBJ1-5
v_gene: TRBV7-2
abundance: .
d_gene: .
CDR3aa: CASSRTAQPQHF
CDR3nt: TGTGCCAGCAGCCGGACGGCTCAGCCCCAGCATTTT

j_gene: TRBJ1-1
v_gene: TRBV10-1
abundance: .
d_gene: .
CDR3aa: CASSAVGRTEAFF
CDR3nt: TGCGCCAGCAGTGCTGTAGGGCGCACTGAAGCTTTCTTT

j_gene: TRBJ2-5
v_gene: TRBV6-1
abundance: .
d_gene: .
CDR3aa: CASSASGNSAETQYF
CDR3nt: TGTGCCAGCAGTGCATCCGGGAATTCTGCGGAGACCCAGTACTTC

j_gene: TRBJ2-2
v_gene: TRBV6-1
abundance: .
d_gene: .
CDR3aa: CASSEALLPLTGELFF
CDR3nt: TGTGCCAGCAGTGAAGCCCTCCTTCCCCTCACCGGGGAGCTGTTTTTT

j_gene: TRBJ1-2
v_gene: TRBV5-4
abundance: .
d_gene: .
CDR3aa: CASSWGGVGTSSYGYTF
CDR3nt: TGTGCCAGCAGCTGGGGAGGTGTTGGGACATCATCCTATGGCTACACCTTC

j_gene: TRBJ1-3
v_gene: TRBV6-5
abundance: .
d_gene: TRBD1
CDR3aa: CASNIQTGDGNTIYF
CDR3nt: TGTGCCAGCAATATACAAACAGGGGACGGAAACACCATATATTTT

j_gene: TRBJ2-4
v_gene: TRBV11-2
abundance: .
d_gene: .
CDR3aa: CASSLPNRENIQYF
CDR3nt: TGTGCCAGCAGCTTACCCAACAGGGAAAACATTCAGTACTTC

j_gene: TRBJ1-2
v_gene: TRBV6-1
abundance: .
d_gene: .
CDR3aa: CASSGRSRGNYGYTF
CDR3nt: TGTGCCAGCAGCGGGCGCTCAAGGGGGAACTATGGCTACACCTTC

j_gene: TRBJ1-2
v_gene: TRBV7-2
abundance: .
d_gene: .
CDR3aa: CASSLTSAAGEGYGYTF
CDR3nt: TGTGCCAGCAGCTTAACTTCCGCAGCCGGGGAAGGCTATGGCTACACCTTC

j_gene: TRBJ2-3
v_gene: TRBV19
abundance: .
d_gene: .
CDR3aa: CASSSLSGADTQYF
CDR3nt: TGTGCCAGTAGTTCCCTAAGTGGAGCAGATACGCAGTATTTT

j_gene: TRBJ1-3
v_gene: TRBV6-5
abundance: few
d_gene: .
CDR3aa: CASSRLSGTIYF
CDR3nt: TGTGCCAGCAGCCGCCTTAGTGGCACCATATATTTT

j_gene: TRBJ2-3
v_gene: TRBV5-1
abundance: .
d_gene: .
CDR3aa: CASSLGAGPDTQYF
CDR3nt: TGCGCCAGCAGCTTGGGGGCAGGGCCAGATACGCAGTATTTT

j_gene: TRBJ1-4
v_gene: TRBV9
abundance: .
d_gene: .
CDR3aa: CASSVGWDGYKLFF
CDR3nt: TGTGCCAGCAGCGTAGGGTGGGACGGCTATAAACTGTTTTTT

j_gene: TRBJ1-1
v_gene: TRBV7-9
abundance: once
d_gene: .
CDR3aa: CASSFVTEAFF
CDR3nt: TGTGCCAGCAGCTTCGTCACTGAAGCTTTCTTT

j_gene: TRBJ2-7
v_gene: TRBV6-1
abundance: few
d_gene: TRBD2
CDR3aa: CASSEALAGGISYEQYF
CDR3nt: TGTGCCAGCAGTGAAGCGTTGGCGGGAGGCATCTCCTACGAGCAGTACTTC

j_gene: TRBJ1-2
v_gene: TRBV30
abundance: .
d_gene: TRBD1
CDR3aa: CAWRRTGRDYGYTF
CDR3nt: TGTGCCTGGAGGAGGACAGGGAGGGACTATGGCTACACCTTC

j_gene: TRBJ2-5
v_gene: TRBV6-5
abundance: .
d_gene: TRBD2
CDR3aa: CASSAQLADQETQYF
CDR3nt: TGTGCCAGCAGTGCCCAACTAGCGGACCAAGAGACCCAGTACTTC

j_gene: TRBJ2-1
v_gene: TRBV29-1
abundance: .
d_gene: .
CDR3aa: CSVDVGLKYNEQFF
CDR3nt: TGCAGCGTTGACGTAGGTCTGAAATACAATGAGCAGTTCTTC

j_gene: TRBJ2-5
v_gene: TRBV28
abundance: .
d_gene: .
CDR3aa: CASTTHALGATGTQYF
CDR3nt: TGTGCCAGCACCACACACGCACTAGGGGCGACAGGGACCCAGTACTTC

j_gene: TRBJ2-1
v_gene: TRBV4-2
abundance: .
d_gene: TRBD2
CDR3aa: CASSPVGTSGRKGGSYNEQFF
CDR3nt: TGTGCCAGCAGCCCGGTAGGGACTAGCGGGAGAAAGGGTGGCTCCTACAATGAGCAGTTCTTC

j_gene: TRBJ1-2
v_gene: TRBV2
abundance: .
d_gene: TRBD1
CDR3aa: CASSDRDRSYYTF
CDR3nt: TGTGCCAGCAGTGACCGGGACAGAAGTTACTACACCTTC

j_gene: TRBJ2-3
v_gene: TRBV5-5
abundance: .
d_gene: TRBD2
CDR3aa: CASSSGGGTDTQYF
CDR3nt: TGTGCCAGCAGCTCCGGGGGGGGCACAGATACGCAGTATTTT

j_gene: TRBJ2-3
v_gene: TRBV5-1
abundance: .
d_gene: .
CDR3aa: CASYSPPGDTQYF
CDR3nt: TGCGCCTCATATTCGCCCCCGGGAGATACGCAGTATTTT

j_gene: TRBJ2-1
v_gene: TRBV5-8
abundance: .
d_gene: .
CDR3aa: CASSSGREFYNEQFF
CDR3nt: TGTGCCAGCAGCTCGGGACGGGAATTTTACAATGAGCAGTTCTTC

j_gene: TRBJ2-3
v_gene: TRBV29-1
abundance: .
d_gene: .
CDR3aa: CSASLVQDTQYF
CDR3nt: TGCAGCGCCTCACTAGTACAAGATACGCAGTATTTT

j_gene: TRBJ1-1
v_gene: TRBV19
abundance: .
d_gene: .
CDR3aa: CASSMGLNTEAFF
CDR3nt: TGTGCCAGTAGTATGGGGTTGAACACTGAAGCTTTCTTT

j_gene: TRBJ2-3
v_gene: TRBV7-3
abundance: .
d_gene: .
CDR3aa: CASSTNDLDTQYF
CDR3nt: TGTGCCAGCAGCACGAACGATCTAGATACGCAGTATTTT

j_gene: TRBJ2-7
v_gene: TRBV6-5
abundance: once
d_gene: .
CDR3aa: CASSYDRAYEQYF
CDR3nt: TGTGCCAGCAGTTACGACAGAGCCTACGAGCAGTACTTC

j_gene: TRBJ1-4
v_gene: TRBV6-6
abundance: .
d_gene: .
CDR3aa: CASVGRTNEKLFF
CDR3nt: TGTGCCAGCGTAGGACGGACGAATGAAAAACTGTTTTTT

j_gene: TRBJ1-5
v_gene: TRBV5-6
abundance: .
d_gene: TRBD1
CDR3aa: CASSLRGPQRYQPQHF
CDR3nt: TGTGCCAGCAGCTTGAGGGGGCCCCAACGTTATCAGCCCCAGCATTTT